Listed here are 21 T cell receptor beta chains from one sample, sequenced in a study of T cell responses to AZD1222 COVID-19 vaccine. Profiling relied on immunoSEQ multiplex PCR, and the TCRdb table lists in-frame clones only, not all of them. The sample carries 75,000 to 100,000 clones, under 90% recorded once. The specimen comprised peripheral blood, sampled on day 0 of AZD1222 vaccination. These receptor sequences come from an adult in good health.

The genes are TRBV5-4 and TRBJ2-4, with 11 bases that match TRBD2. This CDR3 is 19 amino acids long. Germline-derived CDR1 and CDR2 are SGHNT and YYREEE (reference sequence). Trimming took 7 bases from V and 0 from J; bases not matched to a gene: 15. The CDR3 DNA is TGTGCCAGCGATTTCCGGGGTAGCGGGAGGGCCGGAGCCAAAAACATTCAGTACTTC. The encoded protein is CASDFRGSGRAGAKNIQYF.

The rearrangement joins TRBV9 to TRBJ1-3; TRBD1 matches at 7 bases. This CDR3 is 17 amino acids long. Trimming took 1 base from V and 1 from J; bases not matched to a gene: 8. Germline loops: CDR1 SGDLS, CDR2 YYNGEE. This CDR3 is CASSVLSTGMSGNTIYF. The CDR3 DNA follows: TGTGCCAGCAGCGTATTGTCGACAGGGATGTCTGGAAACACCATATATTTT.

CDR3 protein: CAWKAANAEAFF. CDR3 coding DNA: TGTGCCTGGAAGGCAGCCAACGCTGAAGCTTTCTTT. The chain recombines TRBV30 with TRBJ1-1; D ambiguous. Deletions cut 4 bases from V and 6 bases from J, with 12 bases between. The CDR3 extends over 12 amino acids. In germline, CDR1 is GTSNPN, CDR2 SVGIG (reference sequence).

The CDR3 DNA is TGTGCCAGCAGCGTAAGGCCCGAAGGCAGGTGGATGGGAAACACCATATATTTT. This encodes CASSVRPEGRWMGNTIYF. The rearrangement uses TRBV9 and TRBJ1-3; D is unresolved. The CDR3 consists of 18 residues. V shed 1 base and J shed 4 bases, with 21 bases lying between them. The germline V gene has CDR1 SGDLS and CDR2 YYNGEE.

The V gene is TRBV5-8, the J gene TRBJ2-3, with 8 bases fitting TRBD1. The junction had 7 bases not matched to a gene; V was cut back by 6 bases and J by 4 bases. This CDR3 comprises 14 residues. The germline V gene has CDR1 SGHTS and CDR2 YDEGEE. CDR3 coding DNA: TGTGCCAGCACCTCCGGGACAGGACCAGATACGCAGTATTTT. This sequence encodes CASTSGTGPDTQYF.

The J gene is TRBJ2-2, the V gene TRBV5-1; D may match TRBD1 or TRBD2 (5 bases each). The CDR3 is 16 residues long. The germline V gene encodes CDR1 SGHRS and CDR2 YFSETQ. V dropped 3 bases and J dropped 2 bases, with 14 bases sitting between them. CDR3 region: CASSWRGGSNTGELFF. DNA for the CDR3: TGCGCCAGCAGCTGGCGTGGGGGTTCCAACACCGGGGAGCTGTTTTTT.

V usage is TRBV28 and J usage is TRBJ2-7; 13 bases align to TRBD2. CDR1 and CDR2 (germline): MDHEN, SYDVKM. Trimming at V came to 7 bases and at J to 4 bases, leaving 4 bases not matched to a gene. The CDR3 is 14 amino acids. The chain's CDR3 is CASTTSGRGYEQYF. CDR3 DNA sequence: TGTGCCAGCACAACTAGCGGGAGGGGATACGAGCAGTACTTC.

This clone came up a few times. The V and J genes are TRBV28 and TRBJ1-6; perhaps TRBD1 as D (5 bases). There are 14 residues in the CDR3. The V and J ends lost 6 bases and 9 bases respectively, with 15 bases between them. Germline-derived CDR1 and CDR2 are MDHEN and SYDVKM. The CDR3 sequence: CASRLTGMASPLHF. Written as DNA, the CDR3 is TGTGCCAGCAGGCTAACAGGCATGGCTTCACCCCTCCACTTT.

V gene TRBV5-1 combines with J gene TRBJ2-5; D possibly corresponds to TRBD2 (6 bases). The ends were cut back, 5 bases at V and 0 bases at J, with 8 bases in the middle. Germline assignment: CDR1 SGHRS and CDR2 YFSETQ. The CDR3 is 13 amino acids. The CDR3 sequence is CASREGDQETQYF. The CDR3 DNA is TGCGCCAGCAGGGAGGGTGACCAAGAGACCCAGTACTTC.

The chain is built from TRBV10-3 and TRBJ2-3; a possible D gene is TRBD2 (5 bases). The CDR3 spans 14 residues. Germline loops: CDR1 ENHRY, CDR2 SYGVKD. V shed 10 bases and J shed 0 bases, with 14 bases lying between them. The CDR3 sequence is CATGLGLSTDTQYF. CDR3 coding DNA: TGTGCCACCGGACTCGGGCTAAGCACAGATACGCAGTATTTT.

The chain couples TRBV7-2 to TRBJ1-1; possibly TRBD1 for D (5 bases). CDR3 size: 14 residues. The V gene lost 5 bases and the J gene lost 5 bases, with 15 bases spanning the gap. Germline values: CDR1 SGHTA, CDR2 FQGNSA. Here the CDR3 DNA reads TGTGCCAGCAGCCAGGTCCCAGGGAGGACTGAAGCTTTCTTT. It specifies CASSQVPGRTEAFF.

The chain is built from TRBV6-5 and TRBJ1-4, with no clear D. There are 15 residues in the CDR3. The V end lost 5 bases, the J end lost 7 bases, and 17 bases lay between the germline ends. Germline CDR1 is MNHEY and CDR2 is SVGAGI. Here the CDR3 reads CASSTHGVEGEKLFF. The CDR3 coding sequence is TGTGCCAGCAGTACACATGGGGTAGAGGGTGAAAAACTGTTTTTT.

The chain recombines TRBV11-3 with TRBJ2-7; 8 bases are shared with TRBD1. V gave up 0 bases and J gave up 9 bases; unmatched junction bases: 4. CDR1 is SGHNT and CDR2 is YENEEA in the germline V gene. The CDR3 is 13 residues long. The CDR3 sequence: CASSLEQGAAQYF. CDR3 in DNA: TGTGCCAGCAGCTTAGAGCAGGGGGCGGCGCAGTACTTC. Combining the CDR3 with reference TRBV11-3 and TRBJ2-7 gives the whole variable domain EAGVVQSPRYKIIEKKQPVAFWCNPISGHNTLYWYLQNLGQGPELLIRYENEEAVDDSQLPKDRFSAERLKGVDSTLKIQPAELGDSAVYLCASSLEQGAAQYFGPGTRLTVT.

This clone occurred a few times. The chain employs TRBV27 and TRBJ2-7; no reliable D call. Trimming shortened V by 5 bases and J by 9 bases, and 2 bases separated the two germline ends. Germline V gives CDR1 MNHEY, CDR2 SMNVEV (reference sequence). The CDR3 is made up of 8 amino acids. CDR3 bases: TGTGCCAGCAGTCCGCAGTACTTC. It yields the protein CASSPQYF.

The chain is built from TRBV6-2 or TRBV6-3 and TRBJ2-7; D tentatively fits TRBD1 or TRBD2 (5 bases each). V lost 6 bases to trimming and J lost 0 bases, with 12 bases between them. Germline V gives CDR1 MNHEY, CDR2 SVGEGT. CDR3 size: 14 residues. CDR3 sequence: CASSPGTDSYEQYF. The CDR3 region has the DNA TGTGCCAGCAGCCCCGGGACGGACTCCTACGAGCAGTACTTC.

V and J are TRBV4-3 and TRBJ2-7, with 9 bases identical to TRBD1. Unmatched junction bases numbered 1, after V lost 0 bases and J lost 1 base. Per the germline V gene, CDR1 is LGHNA and CDR2 is YSLEER. CDR3 length: 15 amino acids. The chain's CDR3 is CASSQDDRGSYEQYF. CDR3 nucleotide sequence: TGCGCCAGCAGCCAAGATGACAGGGGGTCCTACGAGCAGTACTTC.

This clone has a single count. The V and J genes are TRBV5-1 and TRBJ2-4, with no clear D. The CDR3 is 13 amino acids. The germline V and J ends were trimmed by 4 bases and 8 bases, with 13 bases remaining between them. Germline assignment: CDR1 SGHRS and CDR2 YFSETQ. The CDR3 sequence: CASSGRLDDIQYF. CDR3 nucleotide sequence: TGCGCCAGCAGCGGCAGGTTAGATGACATTCAGTACTTC. The full variable domain, completed using reference TRBV5-1 and TRBJ2-4, is KAGVTQTPRYLIKTRGQQVTLSCSPISGHRSVSWYQQTPGQGLQFLFEYFSETQRNKGNFPGRFSGRQFSNSRSEMNVSTLELGDSALYLCASSGRLDDIQYFGAGTRLSVL.

J is TRBJ2-5 and V is TRBV6-5; D is perhaps TRBD2 (5 bases). V was pared by 5 bases and J by 3 bases, with 13 bases between. Germline assignment: CDR1 MNHEY and CDR2 SVGAGI. The CDR3 covers 14 residues. The CDR3 DNA reads as TGTGCCAGCAGTCGCAGCGGAGTCAAAGAGACCCAGTACTTC. Its translation is CASSRSGVKETQYF.

The rearrangement uses TRBV19 and TRBJ1-2, with D tentatively TRBD1 (6 bases). CDR3 size: 14 residues. CDR1 and CDR2 from the germline V gene are LNHDA and SQIVND (reference sequence). Deletions cut 5 bases from V and 4 bases from J, with 14 bases between. The CDR3, as DNA: TGTGCCAGTAGTGCGAGACAGGTCGGCTATGGCTACACCTTC. This sequence encodes CASSARQVGYGYTF.

The gene calls are TRBV7-2 and TRBJ2-7; tentatively, D is TRBD1 (7 bases). Germline CDR1 is SGHTA and CDR2 is FQGNSA. CDR3 length: 15 residues. V was pared by 7 bases and J by 6 bases, with 22 bases between. DNA of the CDR3: TGTGCCAGCACCCCCGAGTCAGGGGGGCCCCGCGAGCAGTACTTC. Translating it yields CASTPESGGPREQYF.

The chain couples TRBV3-1 (or the pseudogene TRBV3-2) to TRBJ2-1; a possible D gene is TRBD2 (6 bases). V dropped 4 bases and J dropped 12 bases, with 16 bases sitting between them. Per germline, CDR1 LGHDT and CDR2 YNNKEL (reference sequence). The CDR3 has 13 amino acids. As DNA, the CDR3 is TGTGCCAGCAGCCGACAGAATGTCGGGGGGCAGTTCTTC. Its translation is CASSRQNVGGQFF.